These T cell receptor beta chains were read from a single sample in a study of radiation and T cells in renal cell carcinoma. Here immunoSEQ multiplex PCR was the method, and the copy in TCRdb shows in-frame clones only, minus some. The table records 7,500 to 10,000 clones, roughly 63% of them present only once. The source material was tumor tissue, sampled from a patient whose treatment was nephrectomy without radiotherapy. Receptor source: a man in his 60s with renal cell carcinoma. Each CDR3 is given with its conserved first and last residue. The D gene is left open where the match is weak. Clone size is shown for a subset of rows, as once, few, many or a class of expanded clone.

d_gene: -; v_gene: TRBV7-8; abundance: -; len: 15; j_gene: TRBJ2-3; CDR3aa: CASSLVGGNTDTQYF; CDR3nt: TGTGCCAGCAGCTTAGTAGGCGGAAACACAGATACGCAGTATTTT
d_gene: -; v_gene: TRBV5-5; abundance: once; len: 15; j_gene: TRBJ2-7; CDR3aa: CASSLEPTQRYEQYF; CDR3nt: TGTGCCAGCAGCTTGGAACCGACGCAGAGGTACGAGCAGTACTTC
d_gene: -; v_gene: TRBV28; abundance: -; len: 16; j_gene: TRBJ2-5; CDR3aa: CASSFYGTSSQETQYF; CDR3nt: TGTGCCAGCAGTTTTTACGGGACTTCTAGCCAAGAGACCCAGTACTTC
d_gene: TRBD1; v_gene: TRBV10-2; abundance: once; len: 11; j_gene: TRBJ1-1; CDR3aa: CSSSESGQGHF; CDR3nt: TGCTCCAGCAGTGAGTCGGGACAGGGTCACTTT
d_gene: -; v_gene: TRBV27; abundance: -; len: 17; j_gene: TRBJ1-1; CDR3aa: CASNRGGVPSLNTEAFF; CDR3nt: TGTGCCAGCAACCGAGGGGGGGTCCCAAGCCTTAACACTGAAGCTTTCTTT
d_gene: -; v_gene: TRBV19; abundance: -; len: 15; j_gene: TRBJ1-3; CDR3aa: CASSRGGQLGNTIYF; CDR3nt: TGTGCCAGTTCCCGGGGGGGGCAACTTGGAAACACCATATATTTT
d_gene: -; v_gene: TRBV11-2; abundance: -; len: 15; j_gene: TRBJ2-1; CDR3aa: CASSLEQNSYNEQFF; CDR3nt: TGTGCCAGCAGCTTAGAACAGAACTCCTACAATGAGCAGTTCTTC
d_gene: -; v_gene: TRBV19; abundance: -; len: 13; j_gene: TRBJ1-1; CDR3aa: CASSISGLSEAFF; CDR3nt: TGTGCCAGTAGTATTTCGGGTCTTTCTGAAGCTTTCTTT
d_gene: -; v_gene: TRBV5-8; abundance: medium-sized; len: 14; j_gene: TRBJ2-7; CDR3aa: CASSSLGNPYEQYF; CDR3nt: TGTGCCAGCAGCTCGCTAGGGAACCCCTACGAGCAGTACTTC
d_gene: TRBD1; v_gene: TRBV9; abundance: -; len: 13; j_gene: TRBJ2-7; CDR3aa: CASSGQGAYEQYF; CDR3nt: TGTGCCAGCAGCGGACAGGGGGCATACGAGCAGTACTTC
d_gene: -; v_gene: TRBV7-7; abundance: large; len: 14; j_gene: TRBJ2-1; CDR3aa: CASSPFEGKAEQFF; CDR3nt: TGTGCCAGCAGCCCCTTCGAGGGGAAGGCTGAGCAGTTCTTC
d_gene: TRBD1; v_gene: TRBV4-3; abundance: once; len: 16; j_gene: TRBJ2-1; CDR3aa: CASSRDRDSSYNEQFF; CDR3nt: TGCGCCAGCAGCCGGGACCGGGACAGCTCCTACAATGAGCAGTTCTTC
d_gene: TRBD1; v_gene: TRBV7-2; abundance: -; len: 16; j_gene: TRBJ1-1; CDR3aa: CASSLGGQVPNTEAFF; CDR3nt: TGTGCCAGCAGCTTAGGGGGACAGGTACCGAACACTGAAGCTTTCTTT
d_gene: -; v_gene: TRBV27; abundance: -; len: 13; j_gene: TRBJ1-1; CDR3aa: CASHFTGNTEAFF; CDR3nt: TGTGCCAGCCATTTCACCGGAAACACTGAAGCTTTCTTT
d_gene: -; v_gene: TRBV4-3; abundance: -; len: 14; j_gene: TRBJ1-4; CDR3aa: CASSPDGWNEKLFF; CDR3nt: TGCGCCAGCAGCCCGGACGGATGGAATGAAAAACTGTTTTTT
d_gene: TRBD1; v_gene: TRBV2; abundance: -; len: 13; j_gene: TRBJ2-7; CDR3aa: CASSGQGAAEQYF; CDR3nt: TGTGCCAGCAGTGGGCAGGGGGCGGCCGAGCAGTACTTC
d_gene: -; v_gene: TRBV19; abundance: few; len: 12; j_gene: TRBJ1-3; CDR3aa: CASSILGNTIYF; CDR3nt: TGTGCCAGTAGTATTCTTGGAAACACCATATATTTT
d_gene: TRBD1; v_gene: TRBV5-1; abundance: -; len: 16; j_gene: TRBJ2-7; CDR3aa: CASSLFSRTGVYEQYF; CDR3nt: TGCGCCAGCAGCTTGTTTAGTAGGACAGGGGTCTACGAGCAGTACTTC
d_gene: -; v_gene: TRBV6-6; abundance: -; len: 13; j_gene: TRBJ2-7; CDR3aa: CASSYGATYEQYF; CDR3nt: TGTGCCAGCAGTTACGGGGCTACCTACGAGCAGTACTTC
d_gene: -; v_gene: TRBV13; abundance: -; len: 15; j_gene: TRBJ2-2; CDR3aa: CASSLPGLPAGELFF; CDR3nt: TGTGCCAGCAGCCTACCGGGACTTCCGGCCGGGGAGCTGTTTTTT
d_gene: TRBD1; v_gene: TRBV27; abundance: few; len: 13; j_gene: TRBJ1-1; CDR3aa: CASSSRGRTEAFF; CDR3nt: TGTGCCAGCAGTAGTAGGGGGCGGACTGAAGCTTTCTTT
d_gene: -; v_gene: TRBV27; abundance: -; len: 15; j_gene: TRBJ1-2; CDR3aa: CASSLSGSGGYGYTF; CDR3nt: TGTGCCAGCAGTTTGTCCGGCTCTGGTGGCTATGGCTACACCTTC
d_gene: -; v_gene: TRBV10-2; abundance: few; len: 13; j_gene: TRBJ2-7; CDR3aa: CASSEQPAYEQYF; CDR3nt: TGCGCCAGCAGTGAACAGCCAGCCTACGAGCAGTACTTC
d_gene: TRBD1; v_gene: TRBV29-1; abundance: medium-sized; len: 14; j_gene: TRBJ2-1; CDR3aa: CSVGTGPVYNEQFF; CDR3nt: TGCAGCGTAGGGACAGGGCCAGTATACAATGAGCAGTTCTTC
d_gene: -; v_gene: TRBV19; abundance: -; len: 14; j_gene: TRBJ1-1; CDR3aa: CASSIVAQSTEAFF; CDR3nt: TGTGCCAGTAGTATAGTAGCACAGTCCACTGAAGCTTTCTTT
d_gene: -; v_gene: TRBV5-5; abundance: -; len: 13; j_gene: TRBJ2-7; CDR3aa: CASRVTGIGEQYF; CDR3nt: TGTGCCAGCAGAGTAACAGGGATCGGCGAGCAGTACTTC
d_gene: TRBD2; v_gene: TRBV19; abundance: -; len: 16; j_gene: TRBJ2-3; CDR3aa: CASSIKLAGGKDTQYF; CDR3nt: TGTGCCAGTAGTATTAAACTAGCGGGAGGGAAAGATACGCAGTATTTT
d_gene: TRBD2; v_gene: TRBV7-2; abundance: -; len: 16; j_gene: TRBJ2-7; CDR3aa: CASSPEPRVSGNEQYF; CDR3nt: TGTGCCAGCAGCCCCGAGCCCCGGGTTAGCGGGAACGAGCAGTACTTC
d_gene: TRBD1; v_gene: TRBV28; abundance: -; len: 16; j_gene: TRBJ2-7; CDR3aa: CASSEVATGSFYEQYF; CDR3nt: TGTGCCAGCAGTGAGGTAGCGACAGGGAGTTTCTACGAGCAGTACTTC
d_gene: -; v_gene: TRBV6-5; abundance: few; len: 14; j_gene: TRBJ2-7; CDR3aa: CASRAGPYFAAQYF; CDR3nt: TGTGCCAGCAGAGCCGGGCCCTACTTCGCCGCCCAGTACTTC
d_gene: TRBD2; v_gene: TRBV10-1; abundance: -; len: 15; j_gene: TRBJ2-1; CDR3aa: CASSESGLDYNEQFF; CDR3nt: TGCGCCAGCAGTGAGTCAGGACTAGATTACAATGAGCAGTTCTTC
d_gene: -; v_gene: TRBV15; abundance: -; len: 15; j_gene: TRBJ1-4; CDR3aa: CATSRDLGYDEKLFF; CDR3nt: TGTGCCACCAGCAGAGATCTGGGGTACGATGAAAAACTGTTTTTT
d_gene: -; v_gene: TRBV11-2; abundance: -; len: 12; j_gene: TRBJ2-1; CDR3aa: CASSFRLGEQFF; CDR3nt: TGTGCCAGCAGCTTTCGGTTGGGGGAGCAGTTCTTC
d_gene: TRBD1; v_gene: TRBV7-8; abundance: few; len: 17; j_gene: TRBJ2-1; CDR3aa: CASSLVAVGTGGREQFF; CDR3nt: TGTGCCAGCAGCTTAGTCGCAGTTGGGACAGGGGGCCGGGAGCAGTTCTTC
d_gene: -; v_gene: TRBV28; abundance: few; len: 14; j_gene: TRBJ2-7; CDR3aa: CASTPHRDSYEQYF; CDR3nt: TGTGCCAGCACCCCGCACAGGGACTCCTACGAGCAGTACTTC
d_gene: -; v_gene: TRBV27; abundance: few; len: 15; j_gene: TRBJ1-6; CDR3aa: CASTPLSRVDSPLHF; CDR3nt: TGTGCCAGCACTCCATTAAGCAGGGTTGATTCACCCCTCCACTTT
d_gene: TRBD1; v_gene: TRBV5-1; abundance: -; len: 14; j_gene: TRBJ1-1; CDR3aa: CASSYQTGGTEAFF; CDR3nt: TGCGCCAGCAGCTATCAGACAGGGGGCACTGAAGCTTTCTTT
d_gene: TRBD1; v_gene: TRBV5-1; abundance: -; len: 14; j_gene: TRBJ2-2; CDR3aa: CASSLGTGFGELFF; CDR3nt: TGCGCCAGCAGCTTGGGGACAGGGTTCGGGGAGCTGTTTTTT
d_gene: TRBD1; v_gene: TRBV7-2; abundance: -; len: 15; j_gene: TRBJ2-2; CDR3aa: CASTTGGGSTGELFF; CDR3nt: TGTGCCAGCACTACAGGGGGCGGGAGTACCGGGGAGCTGTTTTTT
d_gene: -; v_gene: TRBV6-6; abundance: -; len: 15; j_gene: TRBJ2-3; CDR3aa: CASSDRDRGTDTQYF; CDR3nt: TGTGCCAGCAGTGACCGGGACCGAGGCACAGATACGCAGTATTTT